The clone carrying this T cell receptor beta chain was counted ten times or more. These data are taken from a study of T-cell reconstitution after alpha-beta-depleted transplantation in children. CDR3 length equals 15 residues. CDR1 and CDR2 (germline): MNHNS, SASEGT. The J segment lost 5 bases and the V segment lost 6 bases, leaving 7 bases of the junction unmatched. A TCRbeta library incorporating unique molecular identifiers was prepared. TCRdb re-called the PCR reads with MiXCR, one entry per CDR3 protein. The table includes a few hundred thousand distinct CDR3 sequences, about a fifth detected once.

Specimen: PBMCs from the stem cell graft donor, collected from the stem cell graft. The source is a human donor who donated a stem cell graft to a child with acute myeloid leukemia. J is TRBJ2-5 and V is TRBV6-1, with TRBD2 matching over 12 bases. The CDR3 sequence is CASSRTSGKSETQYF. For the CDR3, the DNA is TGTGCCAGCAGCAGGACTAGCGGGAAGTCGGAGACCCAGTACTTC.